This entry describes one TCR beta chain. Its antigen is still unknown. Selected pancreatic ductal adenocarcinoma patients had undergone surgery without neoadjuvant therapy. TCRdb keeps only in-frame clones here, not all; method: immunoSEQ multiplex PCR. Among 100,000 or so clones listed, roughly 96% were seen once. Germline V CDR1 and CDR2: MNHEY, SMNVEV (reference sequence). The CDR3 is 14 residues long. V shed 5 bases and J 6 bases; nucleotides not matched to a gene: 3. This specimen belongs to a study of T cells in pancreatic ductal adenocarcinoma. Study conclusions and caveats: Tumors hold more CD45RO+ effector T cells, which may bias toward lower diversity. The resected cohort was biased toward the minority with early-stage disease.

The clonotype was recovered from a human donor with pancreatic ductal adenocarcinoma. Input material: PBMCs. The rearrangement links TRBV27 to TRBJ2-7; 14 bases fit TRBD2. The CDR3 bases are TGTGCCAGCAGTACCGGGACTAGCGGGAGCGAGCAGTACTTC. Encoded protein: CASSTGTSGSEQYF.